The 17 T cell receptor beta chains given below trace back to one sample, sequenced in a study of T-cell reconstitution after alpha-beta-depleted transplantation in children. Preparation of the TCRbeta library was carried out with unique molecular identifiers. A single record per CDR3 protein comes from TCRdb applying MiXCR to the PCR reads. The table records 140,000 to 150,000 distinct CDR3 sequences, 8.8% of them present only once. The sequencing here drew on PBMCs, mostly from graft donor cells, taken 180 days after TCRalphabeta/CD19-depleted stem cell transplant. The source is a female patient aged 2-9 years who had a stem cell transplant for congenital amegakaryocytic thrombocytopenia, so the T cells may come from the graft donor.

This clonotype was counted ten times or more. The chain joins TRBV7-2 to TRBJ2-1; 9 nucleotides align to TRBD2. The germline CDR1 and CDR2 sequences are SGHTA and FQGNSA. The CDR3 contains 15 residues. J gave up 5 bases and V 5 bases, and 7 bases lay outside the gene matches. The CDR3 region is CASSSSGRFNNEQFF. The CDR3 DNA reads as TGTGCCAGCAGCAGTAGCGGGAGATTCAACAATGAGCAGTTCTTC.

The rearrangement links TRBV9 to TRBJ2-1, with TRBD2 as a possible D gene (5 bases). Germline loops: CDR1 SGDLS, CDR2 YYNGEE. The V end lost 0 bases, the J end lost 8 bases, and 9 bases lay between the germline ends. The CDR3 spans 13 residues. In DNA, the CDR3 is TGTGCCAGCAGCGTAGCTAGCATGGATGAGCAGTTCTTC. Its translation is CASSVASMDEQFF.

This clonotype was seen many times. The chain has TRBV15 and TRBJ2-2; the match to TRBD2 covers 11 bases. V lost 5 bases and J lost 3; bases outside the gene matches: 8. Germline V gives CDR1 LNHNV, CDR2 YYDKDF (reference sequence). CDR3 size: 17 residues. The CDR3 region has the DNA TGTGCCACCAGCGTCCCTACGACTAGCGGGGACACCGGGGAGCTGTTTTTT. It translates to CATSVPTTSGDTGELFF.

The table lists this clonotype with many counts. V and J are TRBV28 and TRBJ2-2; TRBD1 aligns across 12 bases. CDR1 and CDR2 (germline): MDHEN, SYDVKM. J gave up 6 bases and V 3 bases, and 17 bases lay outside the gene matches. The CDR3 is 20 amino acids. CDR3 bases: TGTGCCAGCAGTTTGACACTCATCTGGGGACAGGGGGCATGGGCCGGGGAGCTGTTTTTT. Translating gives CASSLTLIWGQGAWAGELFF.

This CDR3 reads CASSRWTGYSPLHF. DNA of the CDR3: TGCGCCAGCAGCCGCTGGACAGGGTACTCGCCCCTCCACTTT. V is TRBV5-1 and J is TRBJ1-6, with 8 bases matching TRBD1. This CDR3 region has 14 residues. Germline values: CDR1 SGHRS, CDR2 YFSETQ. V shed 4 bases and J 13 bases; nucleotides not matched to a gene: 10.

This clonotype was observed at least ten times. The chain uses TRBV20-1 and TRBJ2-7; D is unresolved. Germline V gene data show CDR1 as DFQATT and CDR2 as SNEGSKA (reference sequence). The V end lost 3 bases, the J end lost 7 bases, and 7 bases lay between the germline ends. The CDR3 runs to 10 residues. The CDR3 bases are TGCAGTGCTAGCCGTGAGGAGCAGTACTTC. Its translation is CSASREEQYF.

In its sample, this clonotype was seen many times. The chain combines TRBV3-1 with TRBJ2-5; D may correspond to TRBD1 or TRBD2 (5 bases each). The CDR3 runs to 17 residues. Trimming shortened V by 4 bases and J by 2 bases, and 20 bases separated the two germline ends. The germline V gene encodes CDR1 LGHDT and CDR2 YNNKEL (reference sequence). The DNA for the CDR3 is TGTGCCAGCAGCCTAGCATGGGGGACGGCGAGGCAAGAGACCCAGTACTTC. The encoded protein is CASSLAWGTARQETQYF.

This clonotype was detected ten times or more. The rearrangement uses TRBV20-1 and TRBJ2-5; no clear D gene. The CDR3 length is 12 residues. Germline-derived CDR1 and CDR2 are DFQATT and SNEGSKA (reference sequence). V lost 6 bases and J 6 bases, leaving 14 bases between the germline ends. The DNA for the CDR3 is TGCAGTGCCCCAGACCTGGCGAAGACCCAGTACTTC. It translates to CSAPDLAKTQYF.

The chain couples TRBV30 to TRBJ1-1, with D uncertain. V lost 2 bases and J lost 1, with 5 bases in between. The CDR3 runs to 12 residues. CDR1 is GTSNPN, CDR2 SVGIG, per germline (reference sequence). DNA for the CDR3: TGTGCCTGGAGTCTTTGGAACACTGAAGCTTTCTTT. Its protein product is CAWSLWNTEAFF.

At least ten counts were recorded for this clonotype. The chain has TRBV10-3 and TRBJ1-6; no clear D. The V end lost 4 bases, the J end lost 7 bases, and 5 bases lay between the germline ends. This CDR3 comprises 12 residues. The germline V gene has CDR1 ENHRY and CDR2 SYGVKD. CDR3 residues: CAISGGNSPLHF. The CDR3 DNA reads as TGTGCCATCAGTGGGGGAAATTCACCCCTCCACTTT.

The table lists this clonotype with a few counts. The chain joins TRBV20-1 to TRBJ2-1, with 8 bases lining up with TRBD2. CDR1 DFQATT and CDR2 SNEGSKA come from the germline V gene (reference sequence). V shed 3 bases, J shed 8 bases, and the junction held 6 bases outside the gene matches. CDR3 length: 13 amino acids. CDR3 coding DNA: TGCAGTGCTAGGCGTCTAGCGGGCCATGAGCAGTTCTTC. This translates into CSARRLAGHEQFF.

V is TRBV27 and J is TRBJ2-2, with D maybe TRBD1 (8 bases). Trimming pared 6 bases from V and 6 bases from J, leaving 14 bases between. The germline gives CDR1 MNHEY, CDR2 SMNVEV (reference sequence). This CDR3 is 14 amino acids long. The CDR3 DNA reads as TGTGCCAGCAGCAACAGGGGGAGGGCCGGGGAGCTGTTTTTT. Protein: CASSNRGRAGELFF.

This clonotype showed up many times. This chain joins TRBV5-1 and TRBJ1-1; D call uncertain. Germline CDR1 and CDR2: SGHRS and YFSETQ. The CDR3 is 13 amino acids. Trimming pared 5 bases from V and 4 bases from J, leaving 12 bases between. The CDR3 region has the DNA TGCGCCAGCAGTCTGGGGTGGACCACTGAAGCTTTCTTT. It yields the protein CASSLGWTTEAFF.

This chain joins TRBV5-6 and TRBJ2-7; TRBD2 matches 8 bases. From germline, CDR1 is SGHDT and CDR2 YYEEEE. V trimming: 5 bases; J trimming: 2 bases; junction bases outside the gene matches: 18. The CDR3 contains 18 residues. The CDR3 region has the DNA TGTGCCAGCAGAAAAACGGGCGCAATGAGAGCGGGGGCCTACGAGCAGTACTTC. This codes for CASRKTGAMRAGAYEQYF. Combining the CDR3 with reference TRBV5-6 and TRBJ2-7 gives the whole variable domain DAGVTQSPTHLIKTRGQQVTLRCSPKSGHDTVSWYQQALGQGPQFIFQYYEEEERQRGNFPDRFSGHQFPNYSSELNVNALLLGDSALYLCASRKTGAMRAGAYEQYFGPGTRLTVT.

The gene calls are TRBV10-3 and TRBJ2-3, with TRBD2 matching 13 bases. The V segment lost 10 bases and the J segment 0 bases; nucleotides outside the gene matches: 7. The V gene's germline CDR1 is ENHRY and CDR2 SYGVKD. This CDR3 has 16 residues. This CDR3 reads CATGTSGASSTDTQYF. CDR3 sequence (DNA): TGTGCCACCGGGACTAGCGGGGCCTCTAGCACAGATACGCAGTATTTT.

V is TRBV6-2 or TRBV6-3 and J is TRBJ2-4; D tentatively fits TRBD1 or TRBD2 (5 bases each). Germline CDR1 and CDR2: MNHEY and SVGEGT. Deletions cut 2 bases from V and 0 bases from J, with 8 bases between. This CDR3 contains 15 residues. The DNA for the CDR3 is TGTGCCAGCAGTTACGGGGGAAAAGCCAAAAACATTCAGTACTTC. Translation: CASSYGGKAKNIQYF.

Here the CDR3 reads CASSTMGTSGDEQFF. CDR3 DNA sequence: TGTGCCAGCAGCACAATGGGCACCAGTGGCGATGAGCAGTTCTTC. V gene TRBV7-2 combines with J gene TRBJ2-1; D not certain. The CDR3 consists of 15 residues. Germline-derived CDR1 and CDR2 are SGHTA and FQGNSA. Trimming removed 5 bases at V and 8 bases at J, with 19 bases between.